Sequencing of this TCR beta chain was carried out in a study of T cell repertoires in cytomegalovirus infection (dated by TCRdb to between 2019 and 2020). Broadly, across the study: Alongside well-studied HLA-B-restricted epitopes, the peptide stimulations were aimed at recently identified HLA-C-restricted CMV epitopes, whose presentation resists viral immunomodulation. Donor HLA type was relevant to the analysis, because carriage of CMV infection together with the matching HLA type was indicated by public TCR beta signatures.

Per the publication, the treatment or condition label means: in vitro stimulation with specific CMV peptide epitopes to enrich CMV-specific T cells. The CDR3, from cysteine to phenylalanine, totals 13 residues. Here the CDR3 DNA is all that survives: 39 bases in frame from base 1. For CDR1 and CDR2, the germline V gene lists MDHEN and SYDVKM. V gives up 3 bases and J gives up 5 bases, and the segment between their germline ends measures 10 bases. Instrument on record: Illumina HiSeq 1500. TCRdb itself trimmed the public reads at Q25 with fastp, ran MiXCR and retained productive beta chains. Here each entry gathers all rows of one CDR3 protein and keeps the most common genes and DNA. For this sample there are tens of thousands of distinct CDR3 sequences; just over 20% appear just once. Of the sample, around 70% falls within the top ten clones. A remark on this clonotype: No antigen is known for it. Base qualities are not recorded, but no much larger clone differs from it by a single base.

Results the study describes overall, beyond this receptor: Cumulative frequency of public TCR beta family members discriminated carriers of CMV infection plus the relevant HLA type in this cohort and an independent roughly 320-donor cohort. In the ex vivo response, HLA-C-restricted CMV-specific TCR beta clonotypes were dominant, and in two of eight donors the single most frequent clonotype came from this HLA-C-restricted group.

This material consisted of CD8+ T cells from cultured PBMCs, taken from culture after CMV antigen stimulation. This receptor was obtained from a human donor in good health (CMV status not recorded). Some clones in this sample may be carry-over from other donors' samples. The chain is made from TRBV28 and TRBJ1-1; the D gene is not confidently resolved. CDR3 protein: CASSFRALTEAFF. The bases are TGTGCCAGCAGTTTCCGGGCCTTGACTGAAGCTTTCTTT.